The rows below give T cell receptor beta chains drawn from one sample of a study of a mutant IDH1 vaccine in newly diagnosed glioma. Clones were read by immunoSEQ multiplex PCR, and TCRdb kept only the in-frame ones, dropping some. The sample lists some 52,000 clones; roughly 91% were seen once. These TCRs are of unknown antigen specificity. The sequencing here drew on PBMCs, taken from a glioma patient whose treatment included an IDH1 peptide vaccine. Every receptor here comes from a man aged 50 to 59 with glioma. CDR3s include the opening cysteine and the closing phenylalanine or tryptophan. The D gene is left open where the match is weak. Some rows have no size entry. The others give once, few or many, or a class for an expanded clone.

V	size	J	D	DNA	CDR3
TRBV10-1	NA	TRBJ1-1	NA	TGCGCCAGTTCGACCGACCGGAACACTGAAGCTTTCTTT	CASSTDRNTEAFF
TRBV29-1	NA	TRBJ2-1	TRBD2	TGCAGCGGGGGGGACCGGGGGGGCCCCAATGAGCAGTTCTTC	CSGGDRGGPNEQFF
TRBV30	NA	TRBJ1-3	NA	TGTGCCTGGAGGCAGGTTCCCTTCTCTGGAAACACCATATATTTT	CAWRQVPFSGNTIYF
TRBV11-2	once	TRBJ1-5	NA	TGTGCCAGCAGCTTAGCGCCCGCTCAGCCCCAGCATTTT	CASSLAPAQPQHF
TRBV27	NA	TRBJ2-7	TRBD2	TGTGCCAGCAGTTTGGGATTAGGTAGCGGGAGACACGAGCAGTACTTC	CASSLGLGSGRHEQYF
TRBV6-1	NA	TRBJ1-5	TRBD1	TGTGCCAGCAGTGAAGAGGGGACAGGGAACAATCAGCCCCAGCATTTT	CASSEEGTGNNQPQHF
TRBV18	NA	TRBJ2-5	NA	TGTGCCAGCTCACCCCGGGGGAGAGGGGACCAGTACTTC	CASSPRGRGDQYF
TRBV10-3	NA	TRBJ2-7	NA	TGTGCCATCAGTGACTCGGGATCGTCCCTCTACGAGCAGTACTTC	CAISDSGSSLYEQYF
TRBV28	NA	TRBJ2-7	NA	TGTGCCAGCAGTTTTTACGGCGGCGGCAGCTCCTACGAGCAGTACTTC	CASSFYGGGSSYEQYF
TRBV25-1	NA	TRBJ2-7	NA	TGTGCCAGCAGTGAGCAAGAGGGCTTCGAGCAGTACTTC	CASSEQEGFEQYF
TRBV5-5	NA	TRBJ2-5	NA	TGTGCCAGCAGAACGGGTCGGGGGCGGACCGGGGAGACCCAGTACTTC	CASRTGRGRTGETQYF
TRBV5-4	NA	TRBJ2-3	TRBD1	TGTGCCAGCAGCCCGGCCGGGACAGGATTCATCACAGATACGCAGTATTTT	CASSPAGTGFITDTQYF
TRBV30	NA	TRBJ2-7	NA	TGTGCCTGGCAGCGAACCTACGAGCAGTACTTC	CAWQRTYEQYF
TRBV9	NA	TRBJ2-3	TRBD1	TGTGCCAGCAGCCCTCGGACAGGTACCACAGATACGCAGTATTTT	CASSPRTGTTDTQYF
TRBV19	NA	TRBJ1-4	TRBD1	TGTGCCAGTAGTCTTCAGGGGGCGCGAGGCGATGAAAAACTGTTTTTT	CASSLQGARGDEKLFF
TRBV14	NA	TRBJ2-6	NA	TGTGCCAGCAGCCAATTCGGGATGGCCAACGTCCTGACTTTC	CASSQFGMANVLTF
TRBV11-3	once	TRBJ1-6	NA	TGTGCCAGCAGTCGGAGTAATTCACCCCTCCACTTT	CASSRSNSPLHF
TRBV4-1	NA	TRBJ2-7	NA	TGCGCCAGCAGCGACCCGGGGGCCCTCGAGCAGTACTTC	CASSDPGALEQYF
TRBV15	few	TRBJ1-5	NA	TGTGCCACCAGCAGAGATCCCGGGGACGGGCCCCAGCATTTT	CATSRDPGDGPQHF
TRBV2	NA	TRBJ1-5	NA	TGTGCCAGCAGCCGGGAAACGGGTAGCAATCAGCCCCAGCATTTT	CASSRETGSNQPQHF
TRBV5-6	NA	TRBJ1-6	NA	TGTGCCAGCAGCTTGGGGTGGGGGCCAAATTCACCCCTCCACTTT	CASSLGWGPNSPLHF
TRBV4-1	NA	TRBJ2-7	NA	TGCGCCAGCAGCCAAGAGACAGAAAGCTACTACGAGCAGTACTTC	CASSQETESYYEQYF
TRBV5-1	NA	TRBJ2-7	NA	TGCGCCAGCCGACTCTCACACGAGCAGTACTTC	CASRLSHEQYF
TRBV20-1	NA	TRBJ1-2	NA	TGCAGTGCTCGAGGGGGCTACACCTTC	CSARGGYTF
TRBV7-8	NA	TRBJ1-6	NA	TGTGCCAGCAGCTTAATGGACCTGGCCAATAATTCACCCCTCCACTTT	CASSLMDLANNSPLHF
TRBV9	NA	TRBJ2-5	TRBD1	TGTGCCAGCAGCGTCTCAGGGGGTCGGGAGACCCAGTACTTC	CASSVSGGRETQYF
TRBV5-4	NA	TRBJ2-6	NA	TGTGCCAGCAGCTCTGGACACGGGACCTCTGGGGCCAACGTCCTGACTTTC	CASSSGHGTSGANVLTF
TRBV4-1	once	TRBJ2-3	NA	TGCGCCAGCAGCCAAGTACCCACAGATACGCAGTATTTT	CASSQVPTDTQYF
TRBV5-1	once	TRBJ2-2	TRBD1	TGCGCCAGCAGCGGGACAGTTAGCGGGGAGCTGTTTTTT	CASSGTVSGELFF
TRBV1	NA	TRBJ2-3	NA	TGCACCAGCAGCCACCCGGGGGACAGGTTCACAGATACGCAGTATTTT	CTSSHPGDRFTDTQYF
TRBV27	NA	TRBJ2-5	NA	TGTGCCAGCAACCCCGCCGGAGGGGGGGAGACCCAGTACTTC	CASNPAGGGETQYF
TRBV6-5	NA	TRBJ1-6	NA	TGTGCCAGCAGTTTGGGTTTGGGGGGCCTGGGCTCACCCCTCCACTTT	CASSLGLGGLGSPLHF
TRBV9	NA	TRBJ1-1	NA	TGTGCCAGCAGCGCGGGTGGGAACACTGAAGCTTTCTTT	CASSAGGNTEAFF
TRBV5-6	NA	TRBJ1-2	TRBD1	TGTGCCAGCAGCTCCGACAGGGGAAACTATGGCTACACCTTC	CASSSDRGNYGYTF
TRBV18	NA	TRBJ1-5	NA	TGCCAGTATAGCAATCAGCCCCAGCATTTT	CQYSNQPQHF
TRBV5-5	NA	TRBJ1-1	TRBD1	TGTGCCAGCAGCTGGGGACAGGGGAGCACTGAAGCTTTCTTT	CASSWGQGSTEAFF
TRBV4-1	NA	TRBJ1-6	NA	TGCGCCAGCAGCGTCTCTGAACAGGGAGGCCTTTCACCCCTCCACTTT	CASSVSEQGGLSPLHF
TRBV7-9	NA	TRBJ1-6	TRBD1	TGTGCCAGCAGCAGCCGGACAGGGAATAATTCACCCCTCCACTTT	CASSSRTGNNSPLHF
TRBV2	NA	TRBJ1-6	NA	TGTGCCAGCAGTGCCGACAGATACAATAGTTCACCCCTCCACTTT	CASSADRYNSSPLHF
TRBV27	NA	TRBJ1-2	NA	TGTGCCAGCAGGGATCGGGACAAAGGAGTCTATGGCTACACCTTC	CASRDRDKGVYGYTF
TRBV9	NA	TRBJ2-3	NA	TGTGCCAGCAGCGCCAACAACAGGGAGACCCGCACAGATACGCAGTATTTT	CASSANNRETRTDTQYF
TRBV6-6	NA	TRBJ2-3	NA	TGTGCCACCGAAAGGGGGGGTTCGGCAGATACGCAGTATTTT	CATERGGSADTQYF
TRBV6-5	NA	TRBJ2-7	TRBD1	TGTGCCAGCAGTCGATTCACAGGGGGATCCTACGAGCAGTACTTC	CASSRFTGGSYEQYF
TRBV15	NA	TRBJ2-2	NA	TGTGCCACCAGCAGAGATCGGAGGCTCCAGGGGAGGAACACCGGGGAGCTGTTTTTT	CATSRDRRLQGRNTGELFF
TRBV5-1	NA	TRBJ1-1	TRBD1	TGCGCCAGCAGCTTACTCCCGGGACAGGATCGGGAGGCTTTCTTT	CASSLLPGQDREAFF